This T cell receptor (beta chain) was identified during a study of T cell repertoires in cytomegalovirus infection. Via MiXCR, TCRdb re-called the reads, giving one row per CDR3 protein. The sample carries about 440,000 distinct CDR3 sequences, approximately 31% recorded once. The CDR3 has 14 residues. V was trimmed by 8 bases and J by 0 bases, leaving 10 bases between them. Germline lookup yields CDR1 MRHNA and CDR2 SNTAGT. The sample taken for sequencing was PBMCs. The chain joins TRBV6-4 to TRBJ1-4; D is undetermined. This TCR derives from a human donor in good health (CMV status not recorded). Some clones in this sample may be carry-over from other donors' samples. CDR3 loop: CASAKSSTNEKLFF. In DNA, the CDR3 is TGTGCCAGCGCTAAAAGCTCAACTAATGAAAAACTGTTTTTT.